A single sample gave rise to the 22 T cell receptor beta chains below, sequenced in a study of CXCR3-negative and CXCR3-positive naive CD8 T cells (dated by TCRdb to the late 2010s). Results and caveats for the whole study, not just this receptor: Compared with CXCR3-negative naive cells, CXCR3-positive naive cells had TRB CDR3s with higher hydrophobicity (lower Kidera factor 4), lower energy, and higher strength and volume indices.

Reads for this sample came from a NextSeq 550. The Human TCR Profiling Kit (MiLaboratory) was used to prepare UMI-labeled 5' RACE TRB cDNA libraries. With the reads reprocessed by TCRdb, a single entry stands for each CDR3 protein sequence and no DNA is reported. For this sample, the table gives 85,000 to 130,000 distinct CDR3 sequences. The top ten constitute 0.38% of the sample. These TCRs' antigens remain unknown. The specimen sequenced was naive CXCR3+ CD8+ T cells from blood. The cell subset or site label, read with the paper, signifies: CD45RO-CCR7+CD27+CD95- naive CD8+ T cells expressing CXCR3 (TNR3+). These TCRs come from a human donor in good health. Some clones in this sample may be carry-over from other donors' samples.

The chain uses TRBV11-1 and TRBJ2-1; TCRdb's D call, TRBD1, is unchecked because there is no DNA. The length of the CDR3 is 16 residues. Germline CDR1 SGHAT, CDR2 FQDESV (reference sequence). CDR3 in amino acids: CASTFKGGSSYNEQFF.

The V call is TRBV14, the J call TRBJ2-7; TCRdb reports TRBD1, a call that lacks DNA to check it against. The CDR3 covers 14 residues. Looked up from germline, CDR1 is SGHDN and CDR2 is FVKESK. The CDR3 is CASSITGKSYEQYF.

The CDR3 sequence is CASSLWDRGNEQYF. The chain combines TRBV7-6 with TRBJ2-7; TCRdb reports TRBD1, a call that lacks DNA to check it against. Germline-derived CDR1 and CDR2 are SGHVS and FNYEAQ. The CDR3 has 14 amino acids.

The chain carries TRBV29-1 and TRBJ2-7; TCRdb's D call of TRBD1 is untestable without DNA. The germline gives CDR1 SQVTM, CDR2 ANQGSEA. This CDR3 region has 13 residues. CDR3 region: CSAVGGLYYEQYF.

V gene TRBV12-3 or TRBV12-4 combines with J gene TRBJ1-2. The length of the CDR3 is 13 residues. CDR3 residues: CASSLYTNYGYTF.

CDR3 loop: CSVAGLVGELFF. This sequence joins TRBV29-1 and TRBJ2-2; TCRdb lists TRBD2, though no DNA is available to test this call. The CDR3 has 12 residues. CDR1 is SQVTM and CDR2 is ANQGSEA in the germline V gene.

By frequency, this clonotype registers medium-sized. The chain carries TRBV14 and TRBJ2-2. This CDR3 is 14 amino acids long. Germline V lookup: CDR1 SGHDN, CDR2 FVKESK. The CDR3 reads CASSHNWNTGELFF.

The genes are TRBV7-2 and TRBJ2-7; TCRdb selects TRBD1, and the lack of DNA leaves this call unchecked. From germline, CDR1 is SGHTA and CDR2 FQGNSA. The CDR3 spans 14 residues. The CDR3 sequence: CASTSGTGLREQYF.

CDR3 region: CSVTTGTGGPNTGELFF. V gene TRBV29-1 combines with J gene TRBJ2-2; TCRdb's D call of TRBD1 is untestable without DNA. Germline V CDR1 and CDR2: SQVTM, ANQGSEA. The CDR3 has 17 residues.

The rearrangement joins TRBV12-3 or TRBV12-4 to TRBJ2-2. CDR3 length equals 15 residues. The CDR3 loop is CASSFPLADTGELFF.

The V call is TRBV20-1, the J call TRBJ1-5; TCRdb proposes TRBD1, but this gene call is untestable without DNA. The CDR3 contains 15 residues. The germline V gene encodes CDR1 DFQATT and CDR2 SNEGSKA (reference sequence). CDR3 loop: CSARDLQGLDQPQHF.

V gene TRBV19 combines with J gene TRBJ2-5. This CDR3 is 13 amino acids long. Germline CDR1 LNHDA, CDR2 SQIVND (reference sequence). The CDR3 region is CASSMSGSGTQYF.

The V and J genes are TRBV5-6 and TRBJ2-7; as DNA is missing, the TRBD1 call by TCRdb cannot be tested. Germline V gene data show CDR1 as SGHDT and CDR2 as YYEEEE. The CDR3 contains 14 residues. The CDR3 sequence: CASSLGLRGYEQYF.

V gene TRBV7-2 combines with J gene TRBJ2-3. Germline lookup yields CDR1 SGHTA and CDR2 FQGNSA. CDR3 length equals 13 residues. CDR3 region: CASSLDYPDTQYF.

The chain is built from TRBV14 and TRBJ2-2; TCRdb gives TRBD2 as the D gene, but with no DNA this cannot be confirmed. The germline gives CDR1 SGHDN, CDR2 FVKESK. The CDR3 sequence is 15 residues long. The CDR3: CASSQGTSNTGELFF.

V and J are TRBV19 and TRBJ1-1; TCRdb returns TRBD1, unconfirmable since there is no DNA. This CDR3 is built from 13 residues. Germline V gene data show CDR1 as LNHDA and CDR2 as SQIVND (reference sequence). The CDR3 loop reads CASSQGPNTEAFF.

CDR3 protein: CSVEGDGQGRTEAFF. V and J are TRBV29-1 and TRBJ1-1; checking the TCRdb D call of TRBD1 is not possible without DNA. The CDR3 consists of 15 residues. Germline values: CDR1 SQVTM, CDR2 ANQGSEA.

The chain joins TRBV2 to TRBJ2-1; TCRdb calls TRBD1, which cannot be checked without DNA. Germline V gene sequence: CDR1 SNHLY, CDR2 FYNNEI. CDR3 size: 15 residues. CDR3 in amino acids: CASGGGSVSYNEQFF.

CDR3: CASSEGGDEKLFF. This chain uses TRBV12-3 or TRBV12-4 with TRBJ1-4; TCRdb selects TRBD1, and the lack of DNA leaves this call unchecked. CDR3 length equals 13 residues.

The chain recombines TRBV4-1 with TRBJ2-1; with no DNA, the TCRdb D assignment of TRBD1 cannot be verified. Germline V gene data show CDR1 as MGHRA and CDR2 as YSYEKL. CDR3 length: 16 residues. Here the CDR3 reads CASSQIWTDSYNEQFF.

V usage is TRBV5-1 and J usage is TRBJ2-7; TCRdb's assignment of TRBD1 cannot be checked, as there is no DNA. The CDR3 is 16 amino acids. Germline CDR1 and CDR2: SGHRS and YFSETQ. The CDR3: CASSLVPGQGFYEQYF. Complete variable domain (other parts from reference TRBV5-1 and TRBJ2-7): KAGVTQTPRYLIKTRGQQVTLSCSPISGHRSVSWYQQTPGQGLQFLFEYFSETQRNKGNFPGRFSGRQFSNSRSEMNVSTLELGDSALYLCASSLVPGQGFYEQYFGPGTRLTVT.

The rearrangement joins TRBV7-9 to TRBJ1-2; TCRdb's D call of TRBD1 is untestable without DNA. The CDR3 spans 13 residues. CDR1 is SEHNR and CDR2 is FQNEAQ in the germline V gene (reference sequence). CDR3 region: CASSLQGKYGYTF.